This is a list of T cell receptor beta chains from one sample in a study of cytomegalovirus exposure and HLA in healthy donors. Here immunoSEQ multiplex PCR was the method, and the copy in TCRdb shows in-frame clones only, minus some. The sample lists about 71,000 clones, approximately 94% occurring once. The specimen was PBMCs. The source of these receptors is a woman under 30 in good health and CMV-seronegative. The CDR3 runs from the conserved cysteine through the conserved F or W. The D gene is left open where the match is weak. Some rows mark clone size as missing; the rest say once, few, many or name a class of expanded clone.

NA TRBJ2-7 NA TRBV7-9 TGTGCCAGCAGCACTCGACAGGTCCCCAACGAGCAGTACTTC CASSTRQVPNEQYF
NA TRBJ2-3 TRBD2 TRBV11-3 TGTGCCAGCAGCTTGGGGGGGGCAGATACGCAGTATTTT CASSLGGADTQYF
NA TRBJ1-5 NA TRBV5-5 TGTGCCAGCAGCTTAGGACCGGGGGATCAGCCCCAGCATTTT CASSLGPGDQPQHF
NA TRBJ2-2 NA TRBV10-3 TGTGCCATCAGTATGGGACTTGCCGGGGAGCTGTTTTTT CAISMGLAGELFF
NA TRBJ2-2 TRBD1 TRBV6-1 TGTGCCAGCAGTGAAAGTGTGGACAGGGTAGCCGGGGAGCTGTTTTTT CASSESVDRVAGELFF
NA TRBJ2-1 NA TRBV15 TGTGCCACCAGCAGGGATCGGGGGTCCGAGGTTGTGCAGTTCTTC CATSRDRGSEVVQFF
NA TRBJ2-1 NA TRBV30 TGTGCCTCGAAAGGAGATTACAATGAGCAGTTCTTC CASKGDYNEQFF
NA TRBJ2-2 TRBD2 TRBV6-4 TGTGCCAGCAGTAATTGGACTAGCTCAGGGGAGCTGTTTTTT CASSNWTSSGELFF
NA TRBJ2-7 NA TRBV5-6 TGTGCCAGCAGCAGGCGGGTGACCTACGAGCAGTACTTC CASSRRVTYEQYF
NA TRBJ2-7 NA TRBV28 TGTGCCAGCAGTCCCCGGGGACTCTCCTACGAGCAGTACTTC CASSPRGLSYEQYF
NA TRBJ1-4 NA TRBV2 TGTGCCAGCAGAGACAGCGTAGGGGAAAAACTGTTTTTT CASRDSVGEKLFF
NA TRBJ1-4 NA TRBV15 TGTGCCACCAGCAGAGGGGGCGATAATGAAAAACTGTTTTTT CATSRGGDNEKLFF
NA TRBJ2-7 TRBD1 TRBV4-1 TGCGCCAGCAGCTTAAGATTCGGACAGGGCGCCGAGCAGTACTTC CASSLRFGQGAEQYF
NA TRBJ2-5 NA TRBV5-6 TGTGCCAGCAGCTTTTTATCGCGAGAAGAGACCCAGTACTTC CASSFLSREETQYF
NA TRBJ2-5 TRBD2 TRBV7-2 TGTGCCAGCAGCTTACGTTGGCCTAGCGGGGCAAGGCTGGAGACCCAGTACTTC CASSLRWPSGARLETQYF
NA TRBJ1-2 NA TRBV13 TGTGCCAGCAGCACAAGAGCAGGTACTGAAAACTATGGCTACACCTTC CASSTRAGTENYGYTF
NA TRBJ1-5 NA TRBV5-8 TGTGCCAGCAGCACGACAGGCTCCAATCAGCCCCAGCATTTT CASSTTGSNQPQHF
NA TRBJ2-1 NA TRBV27 TGTGCCAGCAGTTTTCGGCAGGGGTCGTGGAATGAGCAGTTCTTC CASSFRQGSWNEQFF
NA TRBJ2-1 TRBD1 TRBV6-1 TGTGCCAGCAGTGATCCGGGACAGAACAATGAGCAGTTCTTC CASSDPGQNNEQFF
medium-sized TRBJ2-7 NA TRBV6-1 TGTGCCAGCAGTGACTCTCCAGGGGTGGACGAGCAGTACTTC CASSDSPGVDEQYF
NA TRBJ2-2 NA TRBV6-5 TGTGCCAGCAGTTACTCTTGGCACAACACCGGGGAGCTGTTTTTT CASSYSWHNTGELFF
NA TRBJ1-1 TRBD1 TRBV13 TGTGCCAGCAGCTGGAACGTGGGACAGGGGAACACTGAAGCTTTCTTT CASSWNVGQGNTEAFF
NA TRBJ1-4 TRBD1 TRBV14 TGTGCCAGCAGCCAAGGAGACAGGGGCGCCAAAAATGAAAAACTGTTTTTT CASSQGDRGAKNEKLFF
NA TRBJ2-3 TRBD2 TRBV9 TGTGCCAGCAGCGTGATAGCGGGAGGGCCCACAGATACGCAGTATTTT CASSVIAGGPTDTQYF
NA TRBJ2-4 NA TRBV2 TGTGCCAGCAGCGCTGAGGCGGGGCCCAAAAACATTCAGTACTTC CASSAEAGPKNIQYF
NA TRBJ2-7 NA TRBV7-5 TGTGCCAGAAGCGAGGGACTTACCGATGGGGCCTACGAGCAGTACTTC CARSEGLTDGAYEQYF
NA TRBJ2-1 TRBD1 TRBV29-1 TGCAGCGTGGTCCGATCAGGGGGCTTATTTGTATACGGTGAGCAGTTCTTC CSVVRSGGLFVYGEQFF
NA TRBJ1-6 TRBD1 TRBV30 TGTGCCTGGGGGGACAGAAATTCACCCCTCCACTTT CAWGDRNSPLHF
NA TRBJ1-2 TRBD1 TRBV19 TGTGCCAGTAGTATGGGGACAGGGAGATATCATGGCTACACCTTC CASSMGTGRYHGYTF
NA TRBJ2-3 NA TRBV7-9 TGTGCCAGCAGCTCGGACAGTCGTGCAGATACGCAGTATTTT CASSSDSRADTQYF
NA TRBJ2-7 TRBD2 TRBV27 TGTGCCAGCAGTACCAAGCGGGAGGCCCGCTACGAGCAGTACTTC CASSTKREARYEQYF
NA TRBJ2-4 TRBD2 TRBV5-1 TGCGCCAGCAGCGCCGGGACTAGCGGGGGCCAAAACATTCAGTACTTC CASSAGTSGGQNIQYF
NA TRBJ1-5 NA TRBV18 TGTGCCACGGCCTCGGGGGGAACTCAGCCCCAGCATTTT CATASGGTQPQHF
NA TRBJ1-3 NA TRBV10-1 TGCGCCAGCAGTCGGGACTTGGGAGCTGGAAACACCATATATTTT CASSRDLGAGNTIYF
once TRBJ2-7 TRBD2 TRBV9 TGTGCCAGCAGCCCAGCAGCGGGAGTTTTCTACGAGCAGTACTTC CASSPAAGVFYEQYF
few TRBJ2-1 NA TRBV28 TGTGCCAGCAGATCTCTGTGGGACTCCCCCTACAATGAGCAGTTCTTC CASRSLWDSPYNEQFF
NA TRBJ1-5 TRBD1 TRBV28 TGTGCCAGCAGCCAGGAACTCCGGACAGGCCATAATAGCAATCAGCCCCAGCATTTT CASSQELRTGHNSNQPQHF
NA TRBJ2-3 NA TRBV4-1 TGCGCCAGCAGCCAAGAACCGGGGACAGATACGCAGTATTTT CASSQEPGTDTQYF
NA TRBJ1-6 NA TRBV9 TGTGCCAGCAGCGTAACAGAATATAATTCACCCCTCCACTTT CASSVTEYNSPLHF
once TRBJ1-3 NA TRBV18 TGTGCCAGCTCACTCTACAGGGAAGGAAACACCATATATTTT CASSLYREGNTIYF
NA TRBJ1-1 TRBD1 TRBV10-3 TGTGCCATCAAGGGGGCAAGTGGGAACACTGAAGCTTTCTTT CAIKGASGNTEAFF
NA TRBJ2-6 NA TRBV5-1 TGCGCCAGCAGCCTGACGGGACTTGGGGCCAACGTCCTGACTTTC CASSLTGLGANVLTF
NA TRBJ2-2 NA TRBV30 TGTGCCTGGAGTGGCCAGGGGTCCGGGGAGCTGTTTTTT CAWSGQGSGELFF
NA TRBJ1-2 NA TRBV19 TGTGCCAGTAGTATCGGGGGGCTGGGCTACACCTTC CASSIGGLGYTF
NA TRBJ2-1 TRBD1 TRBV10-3 TGTGCCATCAGTGGAGGACAGGGCTCCTACAATGAGCAGTTCTTC CAISGGQGSYNEQFF
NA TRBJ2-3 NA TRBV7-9 TGTGCCAGCAGCTTAGCAGTGACAGGTTCCGAGCCAGATACGCAGTATTTT CASSLAVTGSEPDTQYF
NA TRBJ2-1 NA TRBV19 TGTGCCAGTAGTCCCGACGGAGGGTCCCACAATGAGCAGTTCTTC CASSPDGGSHNEQFF
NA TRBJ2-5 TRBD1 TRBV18 TGTGCCAGCTCACCACTAGACAGGGTTGGCGAGACCCAGTACTTC CASSPLDRVGETQYF
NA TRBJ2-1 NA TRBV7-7 TGTGCCAGCAGCCCCTTGTTCAGCCGGAGCACCCTATACAATGAGCAGTTCTTC CASSPLFSRSTLYNEQFF
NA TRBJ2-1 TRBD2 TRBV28 TGTGCCAGCATTTCCCCAGCGGGAGGACCCTACAATGAGCAGTTCTTC CASISPAGGPYNEQFF
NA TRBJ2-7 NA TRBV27 TGTGCCAGCAGTTGGGGGACAACGGTCTCCTACGAGCAGTACTTC CASSWGTTVSYEQYF
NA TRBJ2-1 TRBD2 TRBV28 TGTGCCAGCAGTTTAGCCAGAGCGGGAGGGCGCAATGAGCAGTTCTTC CASSLARAGGRNEQFF
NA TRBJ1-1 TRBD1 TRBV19 TGTGCCAGTAGTGACTGGGACAGGGGAAACACTGAAGCTTTCTTT CASSDWDRGNTEAFF